This T cell receptor beta chain was obtained from a study of cytotoxic CD8 clonotypes in ibrutinib-treated CLL. Whole-study context: For this cohort, patients were ten to eleven relapsed/refractory and approximately 14 treatment-naive, while 17 were IGHV unmutated.

General observations from the study: Under treatment, the uncommon public clonotypes either contracted or remained stable. Clonality at baseline surpassed age-matched healthy donors and tracked circulating CD8+ T-cell counts.

Trimming stripped 6 bases from V and 5 bases from J, with 17 bases between. CDR3 size: 14 residues. CDR1 is LNHDA, CDR2 SQIVND, per germline (reference sequence). This clone has just one count. As yet, its antigen is unknown. Assay: immunoSEQ multiplex PCR; the TCRdb copy retains only in-frame clones and omits some. The profile shows approximately 45,000 clones, 50% to 80% of them singletons. Cryopreserved PBMCs provided 2 to 2.5 micrograms of genomic DNA for the TCR beta libraries. The TCR comes from a human donor with chronic lymphocytic leukemia. The V gene is TRBV19, the J gene TRBJ2-7; D is unresolved. The sample here was PBMCs, taken after 24 months of ibrutinib treatment. The CDR3 coding sequence is TGTGCCAGTAGCTTCACGGGCTTAGAAAACGAGCAGTACTTC. Protein sequence: CASSFTGLENEQYF.